These 8 T cell receptor beta chains originate from one sample sequenced in a study of cytotoxic CD8 clonotypes in ibrutinib-treated CLL. Here immunoSEQ multiplex PCR was the method, and the copy in TCRdb shows in-frame clones only, minus some. The repertoire includes about 63,000 clones, 57% of them detected once, and roughly 15% sits in the top ten. The material was PBMCs, obtained after 12 months of ibrutinib treatment. Every receptor here comes from a human donor with chronic lymphocytic leukemia.

The chain employs TRBV13 and TRBJ2-1; 9 bases align to TRBD1. There are 17 residues in the CDR3. Germline V gene data show CDR1 as PRHDT and CDR2 as FYEKMQ (reference sequence). Losses at the gene ends were 3 bases for V and 7 bases for J; bases not matched to a gene: 13. CDR3 nucleotides: TGTGCCAGCAGCTTTACGGGGGTGGGACAGGGCGGAAATGAGCAGTTCTTC. This sequence encodes CASSFTGVGQGGNEQFF.

V is TRBV19 and J is TRBJ2-6; no reliable D call. Germline CDR1 reads LNHDA; CDR2 reads SQIVND (reference sequence). This CDR3 has 13 residues. V was clipped by 1 base and J by 2 bases, with 0 bases between them. The CDR3 bases are TGTGCCAGTAGTATAGCTGGGGCCAACGTCCTGACTTTC. This translates into CASSIAGANVLTF.

This clone was seen a few times. The V call is TRBV5-1, the J call TRBJ2-7; no firm D call. Trimming removed 3 bases from V and 6 bases from J, with 13 bases in between. CDR3 length: 13 amino acids. Germline V gene data show CDR1 as SGHRS and CDR2 as YFSETQ. The CDR3 loop is CASSSDGRFEQYF. CDR3 sequence (DNA): TGCGCCAGCAGCTCGGACGGTCGGTTCGAGCAGTACTTC.

The CDR3 DNA is TGTGCCAGCAGTAGGGACTGGTCGAACACCGGGGAGCTGTTTTTT. This sequence encodes CASSRDWSNTGELFF. The genes are TRBV6-4 and TRBJ2-2; weak D call: TRBD2 (6 bases). Trimming pared 5 bases from V and 0 bases from J, leaving 10 bases between. This CDR3 region has 15 residues. CDR1 and CDR2 from the germline V gene are MRHNA and SNTAGT.

This chain joins TRBV4-1 and TRBJ1-1; tentatively, D is TRBD1 (5 bases). Trimming removed 2 bases at V and 3 bases at J, with 10 bases between. This CDR3 region has 14 residues. In germline, CDR1 is MGHRA, CDR2 YSYEKL. CDR3: CASSQRQGYTEAFF. For the CDR3, the DNA is TGCGCCAGCAGCCAAAGGCAGGGTTACACTGAAGCTTTCTTT.

This clone occurred once. The chain carries TRBV4-1 and TRBJ2-2, with D perhaps matching TRBD2 (6 bases). V was clipped by 6 bases and J by 3 bases, with 20 bases between them. The CDR3 covers 17 residues. Germline lookup yields CDR1 MGHRA and CDR2 YSYEKL. This CDR3 is CASRPEPGTGDTGELFF. Here the CDR3 DNA reads TGCGCCAGCAGGCCCGAACCCGGGACTGGGGACACCGGGGAGCTGTTTTTT.

The V call is TRBV6-5, the J call TRBJ2-1; 8 bases map to TRBD2. The CDR3 runs 15 residues. Per the germline V gene, CDR1 is MNHEY and CDR2 is SVGAGI. The junction had 10 bases not matched to a gene; V was cut back by 7 bases and J by 5 bases. The CDR3 coding sequence is TGTGCCAGCACCCAAGTCGGGGGGGGAAACAATGAGCAGTTCTTC. Amino acids: CASTQVGGGNNEQFF.

The chain uses TRBV7-6 and TRBJ2-7, with D possibly matching TRBD2 (5 bases). The CDR3 has 14 amino acids. Trimming removed 4 bases from V and 3 bases from J, with 13 bases in between. Germline lookup yields CDR1 SGHVS and CDR2 FNYEAQ. CDR3 loop: CASSSRTAFYEQYF. The CDR3 DNA follows: TGTGCCAGCAGCTCCCGGACTGCCTTCTACGAGCAGTACTTC.